This T cell receptor beta chain is drawn from a study of blood T cell repertoires in COVID-19. Per the authors' pipeline: Nucleated cell counts were estimated from reference gene primer amplification. Profiled with immunoSEQ multiplex PCR; TCRdb holds only in-frame clones, not every one. The V and J calls and clone size come from that table; D and trimming were worked out from the DNA. The sample consists of about 260,000 clones, approximately 82% of them appearing once. V lost 6 bases to trimming and J lost 8 bases; unmatched junction nucleotides: 10. CDR3 length: 15 residues. From germline, CDR1 is SNHLY and CDR2 FYNNEI.

The sequence was obtained from a woman of 80 years or more with acute or convalescent COVID-19. Sequenced: peripheral blood. The gene calls are TRBV2 and TRBJ2-1; 10 bases map to TRBD1. The CDR3 DNA reads TGTGCCAGCAGACACGGGGACAGGGGATTAGATGAGCAGTTCTTC. As protein: CASRHGDRGLDEQFF.